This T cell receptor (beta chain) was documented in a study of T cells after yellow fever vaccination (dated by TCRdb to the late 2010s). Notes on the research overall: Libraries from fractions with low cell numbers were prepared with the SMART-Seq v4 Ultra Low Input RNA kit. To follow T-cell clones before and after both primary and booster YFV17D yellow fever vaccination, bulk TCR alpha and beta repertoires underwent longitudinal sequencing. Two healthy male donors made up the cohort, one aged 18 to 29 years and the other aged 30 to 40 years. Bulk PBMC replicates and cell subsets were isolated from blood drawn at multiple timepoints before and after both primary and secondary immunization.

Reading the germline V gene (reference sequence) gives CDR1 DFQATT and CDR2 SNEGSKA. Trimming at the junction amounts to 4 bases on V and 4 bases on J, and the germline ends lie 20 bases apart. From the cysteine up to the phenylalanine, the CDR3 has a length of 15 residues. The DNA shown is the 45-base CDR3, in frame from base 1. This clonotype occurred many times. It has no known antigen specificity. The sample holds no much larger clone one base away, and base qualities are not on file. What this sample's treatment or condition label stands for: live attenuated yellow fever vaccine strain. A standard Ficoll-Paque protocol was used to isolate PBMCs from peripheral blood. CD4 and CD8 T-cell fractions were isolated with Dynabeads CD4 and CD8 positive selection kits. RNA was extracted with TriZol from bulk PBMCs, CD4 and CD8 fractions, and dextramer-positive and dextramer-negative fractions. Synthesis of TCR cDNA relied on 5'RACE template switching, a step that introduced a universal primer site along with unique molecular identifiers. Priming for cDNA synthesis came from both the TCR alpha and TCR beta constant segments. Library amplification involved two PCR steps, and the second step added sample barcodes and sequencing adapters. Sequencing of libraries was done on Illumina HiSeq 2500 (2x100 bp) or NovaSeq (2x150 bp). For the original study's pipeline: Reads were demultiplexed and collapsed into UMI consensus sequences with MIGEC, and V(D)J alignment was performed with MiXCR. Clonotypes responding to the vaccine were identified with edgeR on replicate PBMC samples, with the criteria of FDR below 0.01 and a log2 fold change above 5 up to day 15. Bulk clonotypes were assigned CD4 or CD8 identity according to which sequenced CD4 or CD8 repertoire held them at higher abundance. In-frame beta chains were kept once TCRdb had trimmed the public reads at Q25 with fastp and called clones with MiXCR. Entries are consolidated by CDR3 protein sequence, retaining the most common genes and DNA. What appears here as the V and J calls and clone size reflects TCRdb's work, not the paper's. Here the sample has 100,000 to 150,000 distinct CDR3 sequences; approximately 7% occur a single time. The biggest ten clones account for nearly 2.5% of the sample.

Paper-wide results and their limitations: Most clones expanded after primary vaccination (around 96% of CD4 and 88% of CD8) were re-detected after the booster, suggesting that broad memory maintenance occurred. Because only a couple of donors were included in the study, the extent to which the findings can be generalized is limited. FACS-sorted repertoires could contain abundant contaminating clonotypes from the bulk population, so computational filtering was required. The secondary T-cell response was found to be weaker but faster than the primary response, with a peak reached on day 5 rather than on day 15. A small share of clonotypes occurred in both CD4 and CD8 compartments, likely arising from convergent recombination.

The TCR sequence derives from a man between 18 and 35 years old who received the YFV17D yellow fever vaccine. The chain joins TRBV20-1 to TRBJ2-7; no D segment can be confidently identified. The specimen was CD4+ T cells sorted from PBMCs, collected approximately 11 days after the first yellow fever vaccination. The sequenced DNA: TGCAGTGCTAACGGGCAGATAGCCCCATCTTACGAGCAGTACTTC. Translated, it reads CSANGQIAPSYEQYF.